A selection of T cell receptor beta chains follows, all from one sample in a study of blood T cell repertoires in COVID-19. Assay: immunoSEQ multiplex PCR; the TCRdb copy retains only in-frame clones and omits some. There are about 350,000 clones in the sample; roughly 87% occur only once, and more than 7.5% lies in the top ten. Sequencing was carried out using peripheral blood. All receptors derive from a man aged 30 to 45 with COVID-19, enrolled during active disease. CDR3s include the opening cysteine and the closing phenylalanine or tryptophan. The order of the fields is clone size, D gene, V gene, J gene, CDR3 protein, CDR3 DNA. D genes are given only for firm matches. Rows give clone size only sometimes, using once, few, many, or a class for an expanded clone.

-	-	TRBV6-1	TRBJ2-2	CASSDTQGTPGELFF	TGTGCCAGCAGTGACACCCAGGGTACTCCCGGGGAGCTGTTTTTT
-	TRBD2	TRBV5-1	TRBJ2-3	CASSTGTSGRTDTQYF	TGCGCCAGCAGCACCGGGACTAGCGGACGCACAGATACGCAGTATTTT
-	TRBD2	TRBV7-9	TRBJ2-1	CASSQIAGGFGEQFF	TGTGCCAGCAGCCAGATAGCGGGAGGGTTCGGGGAGCAGTTCTTC
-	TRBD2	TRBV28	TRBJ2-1	CASSLSTGRPYNEQFF	TGTGCCAGCAGTTTATCTACCGGGAGGCCCTACAATGAGCAGTTCTTC
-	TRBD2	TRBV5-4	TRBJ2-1	CASSRLAGVPEQFF	TGTGCCAGCAGCCGACTAGCGGGAGTTCCTGAGCAGTTCTTC
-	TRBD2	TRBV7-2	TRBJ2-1	CASSLGLAGVNEQFF	TGTGCCAGCAGCTTAGGACTAGCGGGGGTGAATGAGCAGTTCTTC
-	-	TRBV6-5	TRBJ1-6	CASSLNRNSPLHF	TGTGCCAGCAGTCTGAATCGGAATTCACCCCTCCACTTT
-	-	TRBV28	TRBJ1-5	CASSFGIQGKSNQPQHF	TGTGCCAGCAGTTTCGGCATCCAGGGGAAGAGCAATCAGCCCCAGCATTTT
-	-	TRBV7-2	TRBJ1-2	CASSLALTGVTGYTF	TGTGCCAGCAGCTTAGCTTTGACGGGGGTTACTGGCTACACCTTC
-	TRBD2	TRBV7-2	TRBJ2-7	CASSMKTSGPLTYEQYF	TGTGCCAGCAGCATGAAAACTAGCGGGCCCTTAACCTACGAGCAGTACTTC
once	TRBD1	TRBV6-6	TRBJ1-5	CASSYADRGSDQPQHF	TGTGCCAGCAGTTACGCCGACAGGGGGTCAGATCAGCCCCAGCATTTT
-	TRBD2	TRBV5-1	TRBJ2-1	CASSTEAGGEQFF	TGCGCCAGCAGCACTGAAGCGGGAGGTGAGCAGTTCTTC
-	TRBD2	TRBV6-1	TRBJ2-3	CASSVLTSGGPTDTQYF	TGTGCCAGCAGTGTCCTGACTAGCGGGGGCCCGACAGATACGCAGTATTTT
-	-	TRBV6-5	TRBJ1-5	CASRQTNNQPQHF	TGTGCCAGCCGGCAGACAAACAATCAGCCCCAGCATTTT
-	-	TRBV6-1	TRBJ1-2	CASSERQGLGYTF	TGTGCCAGCAGTGAAAGGCAGGGTCTGGGCTACACCTTC
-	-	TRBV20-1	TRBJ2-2	CSASDANTGELFF	TGCAGTGCTAGTGACGCGAACACCGGGGAGCTGTTTTTT
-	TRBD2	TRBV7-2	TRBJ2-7	CASSFFGLALYEQYF	TGTGCCAGCAGCTTTTTTGGACTAGCATTGTACGAGCAGTACTTC
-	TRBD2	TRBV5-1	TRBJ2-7	CASSLTSGRRDEQYF	TGCGCCAGCAGCTTGACTAGCGGGAGAAGGGACGAGCAGTACTTC
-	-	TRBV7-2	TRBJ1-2	CASSRDHRVSTF	TGTGCCAGCAGCCGCGACCACAGGGTTAGCACCTTC
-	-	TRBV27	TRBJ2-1	CASSLDSYNEQFF	TGTGCCAGCAGTTTGGACAGTTACAATGAGCAGTTCTTC
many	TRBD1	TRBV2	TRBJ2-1	CASKRDRDYNEQFF	TGTGCCAGCAAGCGGGACAGGGACTACAATGAGCAGTTCTTC
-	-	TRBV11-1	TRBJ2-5	CASSLVRTANQETQYF	TGTGCCAGCAGCTTAGTGAGGACAGCAAACCAAGAGACCCAGTACTTC
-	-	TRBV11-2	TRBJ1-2	CASSRGGQPHYGYTF	TGTGCCAGCAGCCGGGGGGGTCAACCTCACTATGGCTACACCTTC
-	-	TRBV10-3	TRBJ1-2	CAISTGQFNYGYTF	TGTGCCATCAGTACAGGACAGTTTAACTATGGCTACACCTTC
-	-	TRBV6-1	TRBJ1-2	CASSEVPGYGYTF	TGTGCCAGCAGTGAAGTCCCCGGGTATGGCTACACCTTC
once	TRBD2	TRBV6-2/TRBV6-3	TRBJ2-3	CASSYSPFSSGSPHTQYF	TGTGCCAGCAGTTACTCCCCCTTTTCTAGCGGCAGTCCGCATACGCAGTATTTT
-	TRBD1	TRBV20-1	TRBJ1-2	CSAGGADRNYGYTF	TGCAGTGCTGGTGGGGCGGACAGGAACTATGGCTACACCTTC
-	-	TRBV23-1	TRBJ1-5	CASSLQGGREPQHF	TGCGCCAGCAGTCTACAGGGCGGCAGAGAGCCCCAGCATTTT
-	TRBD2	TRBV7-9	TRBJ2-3	CASGGRGTDTQYF	TGTGCCAGCGGAGGGCGGGGGACAGATACGCAGTATTTT
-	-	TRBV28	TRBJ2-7	CASSLSSGTEQYF	TGTGCCAGCAGTTTATCGTCAGGTACCGAGCAGTACTTC
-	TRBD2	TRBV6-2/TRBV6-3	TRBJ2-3	CASSYSGLASDTQYF	TGTGCCAGCAGTTACTCAGGACTAGCCTCAGATACGCAGTATTTT
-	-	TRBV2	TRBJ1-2	CASSEGGGYTF	TGTGCCAGCAGTGAAGGAGGTGGCTACACCTTC
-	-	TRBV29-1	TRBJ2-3	CSVGGASTDTQYF	TGCAGCGTTGGCGGGGCTAGCACAGATACGCAGTATTTT
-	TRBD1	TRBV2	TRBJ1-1	CASREDRGNTEAFF	TGTGCCAGCAGGGAGGACAGGGGGAACACTGAAGCTTTCTTT
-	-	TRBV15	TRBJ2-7	CATSRDLGGYEQYF	TGTGCCACCAGCAGAGATCTCGGCGGCTACGAGCAGTACTTC
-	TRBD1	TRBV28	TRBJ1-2	CASSSGTADGYTF	TGTGCCAGCAGTTCAGGGACAGCGGATGGCTACACCTTC
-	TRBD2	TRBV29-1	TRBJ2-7	CSVRTSSSYEQYF	TGCAGCGTTCGGACTAGCAGCTCCTACGAGCAGTACTTC
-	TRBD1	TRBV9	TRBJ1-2	CASDDRESGYTF	TGTGCCAGCGATGACAGGGAGTCTGGCTACACCTTC
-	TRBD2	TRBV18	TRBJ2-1	CASSPLFPLTGGYNEQFF	TGTGCCAGCTCACCACTTTTTCCCCTAACGGGAGGGTACAATGAGCAGTTCTTC
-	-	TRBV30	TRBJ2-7	CAWSRGSSYEQYF	TGTGCCTGGAGTCGCGGTAGCTCCTACGAGCAGTACTTC
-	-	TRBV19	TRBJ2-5	CASSVQETQYF	TGTGCCAGTAGTGTACAAGAGACCCAGTACTTC
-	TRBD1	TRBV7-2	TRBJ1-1	CASSSTGGQTEAFF	TGTGCCAGCAGCTCTACAGGGGGCCAGACTGAAGCTTTCTTT
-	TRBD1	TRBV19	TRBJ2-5	CASSRSGTGGEETQYF	TGTGCCAGTAGTAGATCCGGGACAGGGGGCGAAGAGACCCAGTACTTC
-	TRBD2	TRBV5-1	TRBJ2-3	CASSDGTSGSSDTQYF	TGCGCCAGCAGCGACGGGACTAGCGGGAGTTCAGATACGCAGTATTTT
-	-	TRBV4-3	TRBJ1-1	CASSQQHAGTEAFF	TGCGCCAGCAGCCAACAGCATGCGGGCACTGAAGCTTTCTTT
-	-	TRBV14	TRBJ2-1	CASSQGSGNNEQFF	TGTGCCAGCAGCCAAGGGTCAGGGAATAATGAGCAGTTCTTC
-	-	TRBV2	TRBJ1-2	CASSRTSSSYGYTF	TGTGCCAGCAGTCGGACTTCGTCGTCCTATGGCTACACCTTC
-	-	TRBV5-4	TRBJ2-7	CASSLARSYEQYF	TGTGCCAGCAGCTTGGCGAGGTCCTACGAGCAGTACTTC